These 6 T cell receptor beta chains came from one sample sequenced in a study of response to subunit inactivated influenza vaccine. TCRdb reanalysed the RT-PCR reads using MiXCR and keeps one entry per CDR3 protein. The sample consists of just under 550,000 distinct CDR3 sequences, around 25% of them appearing once. The data were also submitted as part of a second study, on T cells expressing NK-cell markers. Per that paper: TCR beta libraries carry UMIs added by 5'RACE template switching.

Sequenced material: CD4+ T cells sorted from PBMCs, taken roughly 13 days after vaccination. The receptors originated from a man aged 50-60 years who received an inactivated influenza vaccine.

About this clonotype: No DNA is shown, since the ends of the CDR3 on it are uncertain; the CDR3 is the one TCRdb lists. This chain's CDR3 is CASSVEFGEGGDEQYF. The V and J genes are TRBV9 and TRBJ2-7; no DNA check was done on the table's D call, TRBD2. Germline loops: CDR1 SGDLS, CDR2 YYNGEE. The CDR3 is made up of 16 amino acids, end residues included.

This clonotype has ten or more counts. The chain combines TRBV7-2 with TRBJ2-1; 7 bases match TRBD2. The V and J ends lost 4 bases and 10 bases, in that order; junction bases with no gene match: 7. The CDR3 covers 13 residues. Germline V gene sequence: CDR1 SGHTA, CDR2 FQGNSA. CDR3 DNA sequence: TGTGCCAGCAGCTCCCTCGCGGGACTAGAGCAGTTCTTC. Its translation is CASSSLAGLEQFF.

The rearrangement uses TRBV6-2 or TRBV6-3 and TRBJ2-5, with TRBD1 matching 10 bases. The CDR3 has 15 amino acids. CDR1 is MNHEY and CDR2 is SVGEGT in the germline V gene. V was clipped by 4 bases and J by 5 bases; unmatched bases: 7. CDR3 in amino acids: CASSSGTGVFETQYF. In DNA, the CDR3 is TGTGCCAGCAGTTCCGGGACAGGGGTTTTCGAGACCCAGTACTTC.

V gene TRBV29-1 combines with J gene TRBJ2-1, with a weak D call TRBD2 (5 bases). CDR1 SQVTM and CDR2 ANQGSEA come from the germline V gene. This CDR3 has 11 amino acids. V lost 7 bases to trimming and J lost 4 bases, with 8 bases between them. The CDR3 coding sequence is TGCAGCGGAACTAGTTACAATGAGCAGTTCTTC. Translated: CSGTSYNEQFF.

In this sample, this clonotype turned up a few times. The chain carries TRBV5-1 and TRBJ2-7, with a possible D match to TRBD2 (5 bases). The CDR3 consists of 16 residues. V shed 1 base and J shed 3 bases, with 17 bases lying between them. Per the germline V gene, CDR1 is SGHRS and CDR2 is YFSETQ. The CDR3 protein is CASSLRSRGQSYEQYF. CDR3 nucleotide sequence: TGCGCCAGCAGCTTGAGGAGTCGGGGTCAGAGCTACGAGCAGTACTTC.

Only a few counts were recorded for this clonotype. The rearrangement joins TRBV10-3 to TRBJ1-6; D perhaps matches TRBD1 (5 bases). Trimming took off 6 bases at V and 6 bases at J, with 18 bases between the two ends. The CDR3 covers 16 residues. Looked up from germline, CDR1 is ENHRY and CDR2 is SYGVKD. As DNA, the CDR3 is TGTGCCATCAGCGACTACTCGGGACCCAGTAATTCACCCCTCCACTTT. Amino acids: CAISDYSGPSNSPLHF.